This T cell receptor (beta chain) was observed in a study of cytomegalovirus exposure and HLA in healthy donors. Whole-study context: Findings of an earlier analysis included some 120 million unique TCR beta sequences from roughly 200 million T cells.

In its sample, this clone was seen a few times. Antigen: not known. Study-level findings and limits: Later analysis demonstrated an association between a missense DCLRE1C variant and TCR beta V- and J-gene trimming. Specific recognition of CMV antigens was confirmed in vitro for three chains (all CMV-associated).

Primers: 60 Vbeta forward and 13 Jbeta reverse. Profiled with immunoSEQ multiplex PCR; TCRdb holds only in-frame clones, not every one. The sample carries more than 85,000 clones, roughly 80% recorded once. The V and J ends lost 4 bases and 8 bases, in that order; junction bases with no gene match: 15. This CDR3 has 16 amino acids. Germline CDR1 reads SGHDN; CDR2 reads FVKESK. The receptor's source is a boy younger than 18 in good health and CMV-seronegative. V gene TRBV14 combines with J gene TRBJ2-7, with 9 bases that match TRBD1. The sample was PBMCs. The CDR3 region has the DNA TGTGCCAGCAGCCTACTATACCGGGACAGGGTCATCAAGCAGTACTTC. This translates into CASSLLYRDRVIKQYF.